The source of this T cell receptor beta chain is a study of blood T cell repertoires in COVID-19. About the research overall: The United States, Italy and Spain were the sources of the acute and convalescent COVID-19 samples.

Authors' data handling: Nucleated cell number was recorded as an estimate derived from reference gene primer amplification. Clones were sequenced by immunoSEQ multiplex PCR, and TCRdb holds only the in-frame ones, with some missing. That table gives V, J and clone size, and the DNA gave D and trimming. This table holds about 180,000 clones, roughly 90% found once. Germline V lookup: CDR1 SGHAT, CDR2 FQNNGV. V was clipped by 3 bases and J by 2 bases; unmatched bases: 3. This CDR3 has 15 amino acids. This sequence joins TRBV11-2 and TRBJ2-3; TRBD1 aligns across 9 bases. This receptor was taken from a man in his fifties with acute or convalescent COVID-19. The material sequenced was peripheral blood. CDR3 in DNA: TGTGCCAGCAGCTTGCGGGACAGGGTCACAGATACGCAGTATTTT. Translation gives CASSLRDRVTDTQYF.